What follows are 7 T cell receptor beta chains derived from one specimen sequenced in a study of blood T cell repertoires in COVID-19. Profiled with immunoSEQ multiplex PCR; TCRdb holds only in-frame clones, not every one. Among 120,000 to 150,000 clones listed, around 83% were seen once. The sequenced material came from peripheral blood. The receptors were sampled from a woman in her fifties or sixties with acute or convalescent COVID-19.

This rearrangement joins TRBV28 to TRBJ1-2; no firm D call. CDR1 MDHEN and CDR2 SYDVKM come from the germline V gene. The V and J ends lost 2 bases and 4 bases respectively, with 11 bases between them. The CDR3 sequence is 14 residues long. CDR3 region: CASSLINNPYGYTF. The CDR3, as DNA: TGTGCCAGCAGTTTAATTAACAATCCCTATGGCTACACCTTC.

The CDR3 protein is CASSQDPHLNTEAFF. The CDR3 bases are TGTGCCAGCAGCCAAGATCCCCATCTGAACACTGAAGCTTTCTTT. This chain joins TRBV3-1 (or the pseudogene TRBV3-2) and TRBJ1-1, with D hard to call. Per germline, CDR1 LGHDT and CDR2 YNNKEL (reference sequence). The V gene lost 0 bases and the J gene lost 0 bases, with 8 bases spanning the gap. The CDR3 has 15 amino acids.

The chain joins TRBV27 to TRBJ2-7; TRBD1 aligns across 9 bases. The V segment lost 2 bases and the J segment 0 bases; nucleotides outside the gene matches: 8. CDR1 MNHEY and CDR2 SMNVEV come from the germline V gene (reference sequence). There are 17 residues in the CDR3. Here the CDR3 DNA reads TGTGCCAGCAGTTTAAGTACCGGGACAGGGAACTCCTACGAGCAGTACTTC. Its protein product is CASSLSTGTGNSYEQYF.

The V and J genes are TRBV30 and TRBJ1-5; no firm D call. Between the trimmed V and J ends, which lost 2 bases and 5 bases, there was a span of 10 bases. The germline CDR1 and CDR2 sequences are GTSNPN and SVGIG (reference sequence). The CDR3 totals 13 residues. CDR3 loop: CAWSPFRDQPQHF. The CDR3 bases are TGTGCCTGGAGTCCCTTCCGCGATCAGCCCCAGCATTTT.

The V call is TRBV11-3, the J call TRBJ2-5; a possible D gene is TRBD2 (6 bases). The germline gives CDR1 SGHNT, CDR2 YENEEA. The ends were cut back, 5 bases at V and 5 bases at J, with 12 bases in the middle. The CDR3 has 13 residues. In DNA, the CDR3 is TGTGCCAGCAGCGCGCCCAGCGGGGAGACCCAGTACTTC. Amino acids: CASSAPSGETQYF.

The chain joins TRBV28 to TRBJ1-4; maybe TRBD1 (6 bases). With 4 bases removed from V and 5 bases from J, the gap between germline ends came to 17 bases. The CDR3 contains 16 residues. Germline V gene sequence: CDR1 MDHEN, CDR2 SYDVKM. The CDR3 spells CASSYYRTAPNEKLFF. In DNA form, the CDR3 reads TGTGCCAGCAGTTATTACAGGACAGCCCCAAATGAAAAACTGTTTTTT.

In DNA form, the CDR3 reads TGTGCCACCAGCAGCGATTATTACAGGGGCCGTGGAGAGACCCAGTACTTC. Translating it yields CATSSDYYRGRGETQYF. The chain uses TRBV15 and TRBJ2-5; 7 positions match TRBD1. This CDR3 is 17 amino acids long. The junction had 14 bases not matched to a gene; V was cut back by 3 bases and J by 4 bases. Germline V lookup: CDR1 LNHNV, CDR2 YYDKDF (reference sequence).